This TCR beta chain was observed in a study of neurological immune-mediated disorders. Concerning this clonotype itself: Just one base apart from a much larger clone, this may be a read error.

Germline CDR1 reads SGHTA; CDR2 reads FQGTGA. The length of the CDR3 is 18 residues. The yield of each sequencing run was over 200 million TCR-beta sequences from 15-18 subjects. TCRdb ran MiXCR on the 5' RACE reads and lists one entry per CDR3 protein. Of 53,000 or so distinct CDR3 sequences detected, 7% to 9% appear once; the ten largest clones hold 1.5% to 2%. Time point: longitudinal time-point 3. The chain couples TRBV7-3 to TRBJ2-6; D is possibly TRBD1 (5 bases). Sequencing was carried out using PBMCs. The sequence came from a woman in her thirties or forties in good health. Written as DNA, the CDR3 is TGTGCCAGCAGCTTCAGTTTGGCAGGGTCCTCTGTGGCCAACGTCCTGACTTTC. Its protein product is CASSFSLAGSSVANVLTF.